Each of the 18 T cell receptor beta chains below was sequenced from the same sample in a study of post-analysis software for immune sequencing data. Study results and caveats: Elevated frequency relative to controls characterized several TRBV segments in patients, TRBV5-6, TRBV5-1 and TRBV20-1 among them.

TCR beta cDNA libraries included unique molecular identifiers. MiXCR, run by TCRdb on the PCR reads, gives a single entry per CDR3 protein. The table shows some 500,000 distinct CDR3 sequences, with 45% occurring only once. No antigens are known for them. The material sequenced was blood. The receptors stem from a girl between 10 and 17 years old with multiple sclerosis.

This clonotype came up a few times. This sequence joins TRBV15 and TRBJ2-1; D call uncertain. Germline V gene sequence: CDR1 LNHNV, CDR2 YYDKDF (reference sequence). The CDR3 runs to 15 residues. V gave up 0 bases and J gave up 7 bases, with 13 bases separating them. As DNA, the CDR3 is TGTGCCACCAGCAGAGAACTGGGAAGGGAAAATGAGCAGTTCTTC. It specifies CATSRELGRENEQFF.

This clonotype has only a few counts. The V call is TRBV20-1, the J call TRBJ2-3; TRBD1 aligns across 9 bases. V dropped 6 bases and J dropped 4; count of bases not matched to a gene: 8. The CDR3 totals 14 residues. CDR1 is DFQATT, CDR2 SNEGSKA, per germline (reference sequence). Here the CDR3 DNA reads TGCAGTGCGGGGACAGGGATGTTTTCAGATACGCAGTATTTT. Translated: CSAGTGMFSDTQYF.

The V gene is TRBV18, the J gene TRBJ1-5; perhaps TRBD1 as D (5 bases). CDR3 length: 16 amino acids. In germline, CDR1 is KGHSH, CDR2 LQKENI. The V end lost 2 bases, the J end lost 7 bases, and 18 bases lay between the germline ends. The CDR3 nucleotides read TGTGCCAGCTCACCAGAGCGGCAGGGCGGAGGGCAGCCCCAGCATTTT. Its protein product is CASSPERQGGGQPQHF.

The table lists this clonotype with a few counts. This sequence joins TRBV28 and TRBJ1-2; weak D call: TRBD1 (5 bases). V was cut by 5 bases and J by 4 bases, with 8 bases left in between. Germline V lookup: CDR1 MDHEN, CDR2 SYDVKM. This CDR3 is built from 12 residues. In nucleotides, the CDR3 is TGTGCCAGCAGTGGAAGGGGCTATGGCTACACCTTC. Amino acids: CASSGRGYGYTF.

The rearrangement uses TRBV3-1 and TRBJ2-5, with 9 bases matching TRBD2. The junction had 5 bases not matched to a gene; V was cut back by 4 bases and J by 5 bases. The CDR3 is made up of 14 amino acids. The V gene's germline CDR1 is LGHDT and CDR2 YNNKEL (reference sequence). The CDR3 DNA is TGTGCCAGCAGCCGTAGCGGGAGCTATGAGACCCAGTACTTC. Protein: CASSRSGSYETQYF.

CDR3 DNA: TGCGCCAGCAGCGCTGGACTAGCGGGAGGCTACGAGCAGTACTTC. This sequence encodes CASSAGLAGGYEQYF. The V call is TRBV5-1, the J call TRBJ2-7, with TRBD2 matching over 14 bases. The CDR3 length is 15 residues. The V gene's germline CDR1 is SGHRS and CDR2 YFSETQ. V lost 4 bases and J lost 3; bases outside the gene matches: 3.

The chain joins TRBV15 to TRBJ1-6, with a possible D match to TRBD1 (6 bases). CDR1 and CDR2 (germline): LNHNV, YYDKDF (reference sequence). Trimming stripped 1 base from V and 10 bases from J, with 14 bases between. This CDR3 contains 15 residues. The CDR3 region has the DNA TGTGCCACCAGCAGAGGTCACAGGGTTTCCTCACCCCTCCACTTT. Its translation: CATSRGHRVSSPLHF.

This clonotype has just a few counts. V gene TRBV6-5 combines with J gene TRBJ1-1; 8 bases align to TRBD1. The germline V gene has CDR1 MNHEY and CDR2 SVGAGI. The V gene end was trimmed by 6 bases and the J gene end by 7 bases; junction bases not matched to a gene: 7. This CDR3 region has 13 residues. The CDR3 region is CASSQETGDEAFF. CDR3 sequence (DNA): TGTGCCAGCAGCCAAGAGACAGGGGATGAAGCTTTCTTT.

The chain links TRBV6-5 to TRBJ2-3; D unresolved. Germline assignment: CDR1 MNHEY and CDR2 SVGAGI. The CDR3 consists of 13 residues. Trimming left V 5 bases short and J 4 bases short, with 10 bases between. The CDR3 reads CASSTDGADTQYF. The CDR3 nucleotides read TGTGCCAGCAGTACAGATGGGGCAGATACGCAGTATTTT.

V and J are TRBV5-1 and TRBJ2-5; TRBD2 is a possible D gene (6 bases). Between the trimmed V and J ends, which lost 0 bases and 6 bases, there was a span of 12 bases. The germline gives CDR1 SGHRS, CDR2 YFSETQ. The CDR3 covers 14 residues. CDR3 sequence (DNA): TGCGCCAGCAGCTTGGCGGGGGTGGAAAAGACCCAGTACTTC. Translation: CASSLAGVEKTQYF.

Only a few counts were recorded for this clonotype. This chain connects TRBV29-1 to TRBJ2-5; no clear D. Germline CDR1 reads SQVTM; CDR2 reads ANQGSEA. Trimming shortened V by 6 bases and J by 5 bases, and 16 bases separated the two germline ends. This CDR3 is built from 13 residues. CDR3 DNA sequence: TGCAGCGTATTTGCCCCTCTGGCGGAGACCCAGTACTTC. Amino acids: CSVFAPLAETQYF.

This chain uses TRBV27 with TRBJ1-5, with D possibly being TRBD1 (5 bases). V lost 7 bases and J 6 bases, leaving 19 bases between the germline ends. Germline V lookup: CDR1 MNHEY, CDR2 SMNVEV (reference sequence). The CDR3 runs to 15 residues. The DNA of the CDR3 is TGTGCCAGCATCCCTGGGGGGGAATGGGGTCAGCCCCAGCATTTT. It yields the protein CASIPGGEWGQPQHF.

The gene calls are TRBV20-1 and TRBJ1-1; 7 bases line up with TRBD1. This CDR3 spans 15 amino acids. J was trimmed by 4 bases and V by 6 bases; bases with no gene match: 14. CDR1 DFQATT and CDR2 SNEGSKA come from the germline V gene (reference sequence). The CDR3 bases are TGCAGTGCCCTTCCGAGCGGACAGGTCTCCACTGAAGCTTTCTTT. This gives the protein CSALPSGQVSTEAFF.

This clonotype was observed once. A junction end diverges from the germline sequence, so it may reflect a read error. The gene calls are TRBV20-1 and TRBJ2-5, with a tentative D call TRBD1 (5 bases). Germline V gene lookup returns CDR1 DFQATT and CDR2 SNEGSKA (reference sequence). The CDR3 is 13 residues long. CDR3 residues: CGARESGQETQYF. DNA for the CDR3: TGCGGTGCTAGAGAATCAGGGCAAGAGACCCAGTACTTC.

This clonotype was detected only a few times. This chain links TRBV29-1 with TRBJ2-7; perhaps D is TRBD1 or TRBD2 (5 bases each). Trimming left V 7 bases short and J 6 bases short, with 16 bases between. Germline-derived CDR1 and CDR2 are SQVTM and ANQGSEA. The CDR3 spans 12 residues. The DNA of the CDR3 is TGCAGCGCCCTAAGAGGGGTCGGCGAGCAGTACTTC. Its translation is CSALRGVGEQYF.

In this sample, this clonotype turned up a few times. The chain carries TRBV6-1 and TRBJ2-1; D is unresolved. The V gene's germline CDR1 is MNHNS and CDR2 SASEGT. V was pared by 5 bases and J by 8 bases, with 13 bases between. The CDR3 totals 13 residues. CDR3 DNA: TGTGCCAGCAGTAGATCTAGGGCTGATGAGCAGTTCTTC. This encodes CASSRSRADEQFF.

This clonotype was seen a single time. The chain recombines TRBV7-3 with TRBJ2-4, with 9 bases aligning to TRBD1. Germline V gene lookup returns CDR1 SGHTA and CDR2 FQGTGA. Losses at the gene ends were 4 bases for V and 13 bases for J; bases not matched to a gene: 8. The CDR3 is 13 residues long. The CDR3 DNA reads TGTGCCAGCAGCTCAACAGGGGGCGGGGAGCAGTACTTC. It encodes CASSSTGGGEQYF.

The chain has TRBV20-1 and TRBJ2-7; D perhaps matches TRBD2 (6 bases). Trimming shortened V by 1 base and J by 3 bases, and 13 bases separated the two germline ends. Germline-derived CDR1 and CDR2 are DFQATT and SNEGSKA (reference sequence). CDR3 length: 14 amino acids. The DNA of the CDR3 is TGCAGTGCTAGAGGGCACAGGCGGGACTACGAGCAGTACTTC. Translation gives CSARGHRRDYEQYF.